The 11 T cell receptor beta chains given below trace back to one sample, sequenced in a study of blood T cell repertoires in COVID-19. Measured with immunoSEQ multiplex PCR; TCRdb has only the in-frame clones, and not every one. The repertoire holds about 280,000 clones, with 85% as singletons. The sequencing sample was made of PBMCs or T cells enriched from blood (not recorded which). The receptors come from a woman aged 50 to 60 who had recovered from COVID-19.

The rearrangement joins TRBV15 to TRBJ2-3, with a weak D call TRBD2 (6 bases). This CDR3 is built from 17 residues. V dropped 0 bases and J dropped 1 base, with 14 bases sitting between them. CDR1 is LNHNV and CDR2 is YYDKDF in the germline V gene (reference sequence). The CDR3 is CATSREGAGTGTDTQYF. The CDR3 nucleotides read TGTGCCACCAGCAGAGAAGGTGCGGGAACAGGCACAGATACGCAGTATTTT.

The genes are TRBV7-9 and TRBJ2-1, with 10 positions matching TRBD2. The germline gives CDR1 SEHNR, CDR2 FQNEAQ (reference sequence). CDR3 length: 15 residues. With 2 bases clipped from V and 8 bases from J, the junction kept 6 bases outside the gene matches. CDR3 region: CASSLSLAGVHEQFF. As DNA, the CDR3 is TGTGCCAGCAGCTTATCCCTAGCGGGAGTCCATGAGCAGTTCTTC.

The chain has TRBV19 and TRBJ2-2; TRBD2 agrees at 13 bases. This CDR3 comprises 14 residues. CDR1 and CDR2 (germline): LNHDA, SQIVND (reference sequence). J gave up 4 bases and V 8 bases, and 1 base lay outside the gene matches. The CDR3 sequence: CASWTSGSTGELFF. For the CDR3, the DNA is TGTGCCAGTTGGACTAGCGGGAGCACCGGGGAGCTGTTTTTT.

The chain has TRBV9 and TRBJ1-5, with TRBD1 as a possible D gene (5 bases). V lost 4 bases and J lost 6, with 14 bases in between. The CDR3 spans 14 residues. Germline V gene data show CDR1 as SGDLS and CDR2 as YYNGEE. The CDR3 reads CASSSRGFGQPQHF. The CDR3 DNA reads as TGTGCCAGCAGCTCTAGGGGTTTCGGTCAGCCCCAGCATTTT.

The chain carries TRBV5-5 and TRBJ1-5; possibly TRBD1 for D (5 bases). There are 17 residues in the CDR3. Germline assignment: CDR1 SGHKS and CDR2 YYEKEE (reference sequence). Trimming took off 4 bases at V and 4 bases at J, with 21 bases between the two ends. The DNA of the CDR3 is TGTGCCAGCAGCCCAAACAGAACAGGTTTTTTAAATCAGCCCCAGCATTTT. Its translation is CASSPNRTGFLNQPQHF.

The chain employs TRBV19 and TRBJ2-7, with 8 bases that match TRBD1. The length of the CDR3 is 17 residues. J lost 0 bases, V lost 0 bases, and 7 bases had no gene match. Germline V gene lookup returns CDR1 LNHDA and CDR2 SQIVND (reference sequence). For the CDR3, the DNA is TGTGCCAGTAGTATAGATGATGGGACAGGACCCTCCTACGAGCAGTACTTC. Amino acids: CASSIDDGTGPSYEQYF. The full variable domain, rest sourced from reference TRBV19 and TRBJ2-7, is DGGITQSPKYLFRKEGQNVTLSCEQNLNHDAMYWYRQDPGQGLRLIYYSQIVNDFQKGDIAEGYSVSREKKESFPLTVTSAQKNPTAFYLCASSIDDGTGPSYEQYFGPGTRLTVT.

The chain employs TRBV6-4 and TRBJ1-2; a possible D gene is TRBD1 (6 bases). The germline V and J ends were trimmed by 4 bases and 6 bases, with 15 bases remaining between them. From germline, CDR1 is MRHNA and CDR2 SNTAGT. The CDR3 consists of 14 residues. CDR3 amino acids: CASSATGTQDGYTF. The CDR3 DNA sequence: TGTGCCAGCAGTGCCACCGGGACACAGGATGGCTACACCTTC.

The J gene is TRBJ1-2, the V gene TRBV18; 8 positions match TRBD1. Germline V gives CDR1 KGHSH, CDR2 LQKENI. V shed 8 bases and J 5 bases; nucleotides not matched to a gene: 7. This CDR3 comprises 13 residues. This CDR3 is CASRSGTGYGYTF. CDR3 in DNA: TGTGCCAGCCGATCTGGGACAGGATATGGCTACACCTTC.

This chain links TRBV3-1 (or the pseudogene TRBV3-2) with TRBJ2-1; perhaps TRBD1 as D (6 bases). Germline CDR1 and CDR2: LGHDT and YNNKEL (reference sequence). The V end lost 1 base, the J end lost 4 bases, and 11 bases lay between the germline ends. CDR3 size: 15 residues. CDR3: CASSQATGQYNEQFF. The CDR3 DNA sequence: TGTGCCAGCAGCCAAGCGACTGGACAGTACAATGAGCAGTTCTTC.

The chain combines TRBV29-1 with TRBJ1-3; D is unresolved. Between the trimmed V and J ends, which lost 4 bases and 2 bases, there was a span of 12 bases. Germline V gene data show CDR1 as SQVTM and CDR2 as ANQGSEA. The CDR3 length is 14 residues. The CDR3 nucleotides are TGCAGCGTTGTTTCTCCAGAGGCTGGAAACACCATATATTTT. It yields the protein CSVVSPEAGNTIYF.

As DNA, the CDR3 is TGCGCCAGCAGCTCACAGGGGGGCACTGAAGCTTTCTTT. This translates into CASSSQGGTEAFF. The genes are TRBV5-1 and TRBJ1-1; 8 bases match TRBD1. The V gene end was trimmed by 3 bases and the J gene end by 4 bases; junction bases not matched to a gene: 2. Germline V gene data show CDR1 as SGHRS and CDR2 as YFSETQ. The CDR3 has 13 residues.